These 16 T cell receptor beta chains were sequenced from one sample in a study of T cell responses to AZD1222 COVID-19 vaccine. Assay used: immunoSEQ multiplex PCR; TCRdb lists only in-frame clones, some missing. The table lists tens of thousands of clones, about 88% of them singletons. The material sequenced was peripheral blood, taken on day 0 of AZD1222 vaccination. Every receptor here comes from an adult in good health.

V is TRBV6-1 and J is TRBJ2-7; D not certain. The CDR3 is 11 amino acids. V gave up 2 bases and J gave up 4 bases, with 3 bases separating them. The germline V gene has CDR1 MNHNS and CDR2 SASEGT. CDR3 protein: CASSERYEQYF. DNA of the CDR3: TGTGCCAGCAGTGAACGGTACGAGCAGTACTTC.

The rearrangement uses TRBV6-5 and TRBJ1-2; D not certain. Trimming stripped 0 bases from V and 5 bases from J, with 10 bases between. The CDR3 consists of 14 residues. Germline loops: CDR1 MNHEY, CDR2 SVGAGI. CDR3 bases: TGTGCCAGCAGTTACTCTAGCGGGCGGTATGGCTACACCTTC. Translation: CASSYSSGRYGYTF.

The chain carries TRBV28 and TRBJ2-7, with TRBD2 matching over 13 bases. Germline values: CDR1 MDHEN, CDR2 SYDVKM. V lost 11 bases and J lost 5; bases outside the gene matches: 18. The length of the CDR3 is 17 residues. In DNA form, the CDR3 reads TGTGCCGTGGTGGAACTAGCGGGAGGGCCTACCATCCACGAGCAGTACTTC. Its translation is CAVVELAGGPTIHEQYF.

This clone was detected once. The V call is TRBV19, the J call TRBJ1-5; possible D gene TRBD1, 5 bases. CDR1 LNHDA and CDR2 SQIVND come from the germline V gene (reference sequence). The CDR3 has 12 amino acids. The V and J ends lost 3 bases and 7 bases respectively, with 7 bases between them. The CDR3: CASSIGAQPQHF. CDR3 nucleotides: TGTGCCAGTAGTATTGGGGCCCAGCCCCAGCATTTT.

V and J are TRBV3-1 (or the pseudogene TRBV3-2) and TRBJ1-1, with D unclear. This CDR3 contains 14 residues. Trimming took 1 base from V and 1 from J, leaving 7 bases between them. The germline CDR1 and CDR2 sequences are LGHDT and YNNKEL (reference sequence). The CDR3, as DNA: TGTGCCAGCAGCCAAGCTGGCTCGAACACTGAAGCTTTCTTT. Translating gives CASSQAGSNTEAFF.

The CDR3 region has the DNA TGTGCCAGCGCGACGGGACTATCAAATGAGCAGTTCTTC. As protein: CASATGLSNEQFF. V and J are TRBV9 and TRBJ2-1; 7 positions agree with TRBD2. The germline V gene has CDR1 SGDLS and CDR2 YYNGEE. This CDR3 has 13 residues. V was pared by 7 bases and J by 7 bases, with 8 bases of the junction left unmatched.

The chain uses TRBV5-4 and TRBJ2-1, with D perhaps TRBD1 (6 bases). The CDR3 covers 15 residues. The V end lost 3 bases, the J end lost 0 bases, and 10 bases lay between the germline ends. Germline loops: CDR1 SGHNT, CDR2 YYREEE (reference sequence). This CDR3 reads CASSSNRDSYNEQFF. The CDR3 nucleotides read TGTGCCAGCAGCTCGAACAGGGACTCCTACAATGAGCAGTTCTTC.

The chain uses TRBV28 and TRBJ2-6, with a possible D match to TRBD2 (5 bases). The V and J ends lost 6 bases and 0 bases respectively, with 9 bases between them. Looked up from germline, CDR1 is MDHEN and CDR2 is SYDVKM. The CDR3 consists of 15 residues. The CDR3 nucleotides read TGTGCCAGCAGAGCTACTAGCTCTGGGGCCAACGTCCTGACTTTC. This sequence encodes CASRATSSGANVLTF. The complete variable domain, with remaining parts taken from reference TRBV28 and TRBJ2-6, reads DVKVTQSSRYLVKRTGEKVFLECVQDMDHENMFWYRQDPGLGLRLIYFSYDVKMKEKGDIPEGYSVSREKKERFSLILESASTNQTSMYLCASRATSSGANVLTFGAGSRLTVL.

The chain employs TRBV7-9 and TRBJ1-1; 7 bases align to TRBD1. Germline loops: CDR1 SEHNR, CDR2 FQNEAQ (reference sequence). This CDR3 is built from 14 residues. J gave up 2 bases and V 5 bases, and 5 bases lay outside the gene matches. CDR3: CASSRDRANTEAFF. The CDR3 DNA follows: TGTGCCAGCAGCCGGGACAGAGCAAACACTGAAGCTTTCTTT.

The CDR3, as DNA: TGTGCCAGTAGTACTAGACTAGCGGGGGGGCAAGATACGCAGTATTTT. Translation: CASSTRLAGGQDTQYF. V is TRBV19 and J is TRBJ2-3, with TRBD2 identical over 14 bases. Germline V gene sequence: CDR1 LNHDA, CDR2 SQIVND (reference sequence). V was clipped by 4 bases and J by 5 bases; unmatched bases: 5. There are 16 residues in the CDR3.

The chain uses TRBV7-2 and TRBJ1-1, with unresolved D. Germline loops: CDR1 SGHTA, CDR2 FQGNSA. V shed 1 base and J shed 4 bases, with 22 bases lying between them. The CDR3 covers 18 residues. The CDR3 loop reads CASSLDTLRRIGATEAFF. CDR3 in DNA: TGTGCCAGCAGCTTAGATACTCTGAGAAGGATCGGAGCCACTGAAGCTTTCTTT.

V is TRBV9 and J is TRBJ1-6; 7 bases line up with TRBD1. Trimming cost V 0 bases and J 5 bases; bases outside gene matches: 2. CDR3 length: 15 amino acids. Germline CDR1 SGDLS, CDR2 YYNGEE. The CDR3 protein is CASSVEGQNNSPLHF. In DNA form, the CDR3 reads TGTGCCAGCAGCGTAGAGGGACAGAATAATTCACCCCTCCACTTT.

The genes are TRBV28 and TRBJ1-2, with D unclear. CDR1 MDHEN and CDR2 SYDVKM come from the germline V gene. Between the trimmed V and J ends, which lost 8 bases and 2 bases, there was a span of 12 bases. CDR3 length equals 13 residues. CDR3 in DNA: TGTGCCAGCGCAACACCGGGGAACTATGGCTACACCTTC. Residues: CASATPGNYGYTF.

The V call is TRBV6-1, the J call TRBJ2-1; 7 bases map to TRBD1. V lost 1 base, J lost 4 bases, and 4 bases stayed unmatched. The CDR3 runs 15 residues. Germline V gene sequence: CDR1 MNHNS, CDR2 SASEGT. The CDR3 nucleotides are TGTGCCAGCAGTGAAGTACAGGGGAAGTACAATGAGCAGTTCTTC. The encoded protein is CASSEVQGKYNEQFF.

The chain carries TRBV7-9 and TRBJ2-2; no definite D call. This CDR3 region has 13 residues. Trimming pared 4 bases from V and 5 bases from J, leaving 8 bases between. The germline V gene encodes CDR1 SEHNR and CDR2 FQNEAQ (reference sequence). CDR3 sequence reads: CASSSQSTGELFF. CDR3 bases: TGTGCCAGCAGCTCGCAATCTACCGGGGAGCTGTTTTTT.

The CDR3 sequence is CASSPTGTGFGNEQFF. The CDR3 DNA reads as TGTGCCAGCAGCCCGACCGGGACAGGGTTTGGCAATGAGCAGTTCTTC. J is TRBJ2-1 and V is TRBV5-4; 9 nucleotides align to TRBD1. Germline CDR1 reads SGHNT; CDR2 reads YYREEE (reference sequence). V lost 4 bases and J lost 6; bases outside the gene matches: 11. The CDR3 runs 16 residues.